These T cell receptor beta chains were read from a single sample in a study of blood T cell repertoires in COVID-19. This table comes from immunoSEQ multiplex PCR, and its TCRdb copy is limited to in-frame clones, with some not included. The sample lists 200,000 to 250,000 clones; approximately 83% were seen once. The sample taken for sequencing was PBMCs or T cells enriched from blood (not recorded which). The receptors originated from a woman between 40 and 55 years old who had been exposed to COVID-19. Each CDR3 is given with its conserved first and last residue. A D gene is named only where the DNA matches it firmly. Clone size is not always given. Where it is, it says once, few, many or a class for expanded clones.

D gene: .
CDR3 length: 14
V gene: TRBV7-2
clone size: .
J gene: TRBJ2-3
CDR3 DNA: TGTGCCAGCAGCTCCTACTCCGCGACAGATACGCAGTATTTT
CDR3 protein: CASSSYSATDTQYF

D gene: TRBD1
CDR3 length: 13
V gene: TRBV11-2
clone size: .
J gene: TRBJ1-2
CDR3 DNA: TGTGCCAGCAGCGCTGGGACAGGGAATGGCTACACCTTC
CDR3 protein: CASSAGTGNGYTF

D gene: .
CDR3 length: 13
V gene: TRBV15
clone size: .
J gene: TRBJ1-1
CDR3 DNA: TGTGCCACCAGCCCCGTCAAACTCACTGAAGCTTTCTTT
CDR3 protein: CATSPVKLTEAFF

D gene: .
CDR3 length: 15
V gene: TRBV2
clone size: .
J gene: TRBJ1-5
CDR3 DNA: TGTGCCAGCAGTCTCGGACTGAGTAGCAATCAGCCCCAGCATTTT
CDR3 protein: CASSLGLSSNQPQHF

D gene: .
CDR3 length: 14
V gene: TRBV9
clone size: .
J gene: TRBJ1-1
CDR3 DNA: TGTGCCAGCAGCGTAGGAGGGGGTCACACTGAAGCTTTCTTT
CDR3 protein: CASSVGGGHTEAFF

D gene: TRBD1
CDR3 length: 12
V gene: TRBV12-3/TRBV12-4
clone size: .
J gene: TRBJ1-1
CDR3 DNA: TGTGCCAGCACCTCGGCGGGACAGCAAGCTTTCTTT
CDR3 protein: CASTSAGQQAFF

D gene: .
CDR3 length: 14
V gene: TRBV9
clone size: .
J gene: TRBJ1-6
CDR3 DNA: TGTGCCAGCAGCGTATTCCTCCATAATTCACCCCTCCACTTT
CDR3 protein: CASSVFLHNSPLHF

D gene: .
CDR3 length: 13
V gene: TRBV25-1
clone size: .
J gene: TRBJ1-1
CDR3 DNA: TGTGCCAGCAGTGAGGCAGGGGCGGCTGAAGCTTTCTTT
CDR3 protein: CASSEAGAAEAFF

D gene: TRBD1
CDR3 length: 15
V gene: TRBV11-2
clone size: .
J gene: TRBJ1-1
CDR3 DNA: TGTGCCAGCAGCACTTACAGGGGTCAGAACACTGAAGCTTTCTTT
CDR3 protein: CASSTYRGQNTEAFF

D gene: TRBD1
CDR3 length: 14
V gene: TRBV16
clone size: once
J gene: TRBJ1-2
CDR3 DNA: TGTGCCAGCAGCCCGCGACAGGGGGCGCATGGCTACACCTTC
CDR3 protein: CASSPRQGAHGYTF

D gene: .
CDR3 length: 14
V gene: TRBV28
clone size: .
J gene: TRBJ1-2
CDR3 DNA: TGTGCCAGCAGTTTCCAGGGCCCAAACTATGGCTACACCTTC
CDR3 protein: CASSFQGPNYGYTF

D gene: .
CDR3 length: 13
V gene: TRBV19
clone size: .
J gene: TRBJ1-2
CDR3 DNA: TGTGCCAGTAGTTCGGACAGACCAGGAGGCTACACCTTC
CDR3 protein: CASSSDRPGGYTF

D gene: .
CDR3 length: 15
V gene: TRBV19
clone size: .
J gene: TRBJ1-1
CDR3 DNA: TGTGCCAGTAGTATCTGGGGGCGGATGAACACTGAAGCTTTCTTT
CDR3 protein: CASSIWGRMNTEAFF

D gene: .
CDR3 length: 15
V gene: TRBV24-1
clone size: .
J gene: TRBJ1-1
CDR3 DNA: TGTGCCACCAGTGGGCCAGGTGGCATGAACACTGAAGCTTTCTTT
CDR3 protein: CATSGPGGMNTEAFF

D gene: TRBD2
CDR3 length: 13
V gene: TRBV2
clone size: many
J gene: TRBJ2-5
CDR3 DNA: TGTGCCAGCAGCTTGACTAGCGGGGGGACCCAGTACTTC
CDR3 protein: CASSLTSGGTQYF

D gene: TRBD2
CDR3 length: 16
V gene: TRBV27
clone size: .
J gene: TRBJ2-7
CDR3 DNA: TGTGCCAGCAGTCCGGACCCGCTAGCGGTAAGCCGGCCTTGGTACTTC
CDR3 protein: CASSPDPLAVSRPWYF

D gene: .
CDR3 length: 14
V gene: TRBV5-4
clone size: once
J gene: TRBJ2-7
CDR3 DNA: TGTGCCAGCAGCTCCCCAGGGCGGTCCTACGAGCAGTACTTC
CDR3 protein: CASSSPGRSYEQYF

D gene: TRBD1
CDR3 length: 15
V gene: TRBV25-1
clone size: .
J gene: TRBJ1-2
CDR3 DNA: TGTGCCAGCAGTGACCCCGGGACAGGGGGCTTTGGCTACACCTTC
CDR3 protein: CASSDPGTGGFGYTF

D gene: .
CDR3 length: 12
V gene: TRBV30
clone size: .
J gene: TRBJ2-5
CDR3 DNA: TGTGCCTGGAGCCCCAATTTCGAGACCCAGTACTTC
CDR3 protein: CAWSPNFETQYF

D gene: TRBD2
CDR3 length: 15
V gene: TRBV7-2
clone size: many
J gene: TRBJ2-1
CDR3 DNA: TGTGCCAGCAGCTTACAGCGGGGGGCCTACAATGAGCAGTTCTTC
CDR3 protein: CASSLQRGAYNEQFF

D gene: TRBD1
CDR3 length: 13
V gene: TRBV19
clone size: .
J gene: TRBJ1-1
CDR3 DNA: TGTGCCAGTAGGGACAGGGAGAACACTGAAGCTTTCTTT
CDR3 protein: CASRDRENTEAFF

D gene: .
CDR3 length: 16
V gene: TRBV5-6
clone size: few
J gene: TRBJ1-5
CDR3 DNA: TGTGCCAGCAGCTTGGGTGGAGGGGTTAGCAATCAGCCCCAGCATTTT
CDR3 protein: CASSLGGGVSNQPQHF

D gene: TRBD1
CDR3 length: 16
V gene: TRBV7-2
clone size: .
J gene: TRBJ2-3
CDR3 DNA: TGTGCCAGCAGCTTAATGGACAGGGGTGGCACAGATACGCAGTATTTT
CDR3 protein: CASSLMDRGGTDTQYF

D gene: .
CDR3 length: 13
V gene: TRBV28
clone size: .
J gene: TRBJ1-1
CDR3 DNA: TGTGCCAGCAGTTTTGAGGGGGACACTGAAGCTTTCTTT
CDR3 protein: CASSFEGDTEAFF

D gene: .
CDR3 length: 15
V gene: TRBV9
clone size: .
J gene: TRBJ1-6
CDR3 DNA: TGTGCCAGCAGCGCACAGGGCCCCAATAATTCACCCCTCCACTTT
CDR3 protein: CASSAQGPNNSPLHF

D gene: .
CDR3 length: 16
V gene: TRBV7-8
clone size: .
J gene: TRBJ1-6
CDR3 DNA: TGTGCCAGCAGCTCCGGCGGCGCTCTGAGGGATTCACCCCTCCACTTT
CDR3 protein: CASSSGGALRDSPLHF

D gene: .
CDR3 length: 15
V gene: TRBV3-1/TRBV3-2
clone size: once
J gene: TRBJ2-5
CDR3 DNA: TGTGCCAGCAGCCAAGAGGGGGCGCCGTGGGAGACCCAGTACTTC
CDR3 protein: CASSQEGAPWETQYF

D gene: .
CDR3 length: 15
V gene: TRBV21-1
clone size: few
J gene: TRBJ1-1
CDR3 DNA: TGTGCCAGCAGCAAAGGGGACAGAACTAACACTGAAGCTTTCTTT
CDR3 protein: CASSKGDRTNTEAFF

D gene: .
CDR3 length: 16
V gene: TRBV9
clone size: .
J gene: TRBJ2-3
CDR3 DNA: TGTGCCAGCAGCGTAGGAGAATCAGCAGGGACTTCTACGCAGTATTTT
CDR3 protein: CASSVGESAGTSTQYF

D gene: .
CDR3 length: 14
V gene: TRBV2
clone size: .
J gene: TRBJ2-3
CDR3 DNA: TGTGCCAGCAGGGAGATACAGGGCGCAGATACGCAGTATTTT
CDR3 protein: CASREIQGADTQYF

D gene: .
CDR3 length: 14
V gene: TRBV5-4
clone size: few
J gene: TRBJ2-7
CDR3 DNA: TGTGCCAGCAGCCCTGAGGGCCTCTCCTACGAGCAGTACTTC
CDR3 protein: CASSPEGLSYEQYF

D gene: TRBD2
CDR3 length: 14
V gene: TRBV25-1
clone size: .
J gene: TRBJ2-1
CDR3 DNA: TGTGCCAGCAGTGGTTCTAGCGGAGACAATGAGCAGTTCTTC
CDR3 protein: CASSGSSGDNEQFF

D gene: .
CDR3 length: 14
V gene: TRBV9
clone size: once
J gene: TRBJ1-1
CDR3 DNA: TGTGCCAGCAGCGTAGAGGAGGAGAGCACTGAAGCTTTCTTT
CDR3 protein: CASSVEEESTEAFF

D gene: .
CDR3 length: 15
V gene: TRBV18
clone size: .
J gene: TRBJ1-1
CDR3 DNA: TGTGCCAGCTCACCCTTAGCCAGCTTGAACACTGAAGCTTTCTTT
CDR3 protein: CASSPLASLNTEAFF